These 10 T cell receptor beta chains share one sample of origin, sequenced in a study of blood T cell repertoires in COVID-19. Produced via immunoSEQ multiplex PCR; TCRdb's table is partial and in-frame only. The sample consists of under 45,000 clones, approximately 90% of them appearing once. The sample consisted of peripheral blood. These TCRs come from a man in his 60s with active COVID-19.

This clone was seen only a few times. This sequence joins TRBV10-3 and TRBJ2-3, with a possible D match to TRBD1 (6 bases). There are 15 residues in the CDR3. Germline V gene data show CDR1 as ENHRY and CDR2 as SYGVKD. Deletions cut 5 bases from V and 1 base from J, with 13 bases between. The DNA of the CDR3 is TGTGCCATCAGTAGGGGGAACCGAGGCACAGATACGCAGTATTTT. Its translation is CAISRGNRGTDTQYF.

The genes are TRBV5-1 and TRBJ2-5; TRBD1 might be the D (6 bases). Between the trimmed V and J ends, which lost 2 bases and 1 base, there was a span of 9 bases. CDR3 size: 14 residues. The germline V gene encodes CDR1 SGHRS and CDR2 YFSETQ. The CDR3 region has the DNA TGCGCCAGCAGCTTAACAGGGTCCCAAGAGACCCAGTACTTC. Protein product: CASSLTGSQETQYF. The full variable domain, rest sourced from reference TRBV5-1 and TRBJ2-5, is KAGVTQTPRYLIKTRGQQVTLSCSPISGHRSVSWYQQTPGQGLQFLFEYFSETQRNKGNFPGRFSGRQFSNSRSEMNVSTLELGDSALYLCASSLTGSQETQYFGPGTRLLVL.

The V call is TRBV6-5, the J call TRBJ1-1; 8 nucleotides align to TRBD1. The V segment lost 2 bases and the J segment 3 bases; nucleotides outside the gene matches: 5. CDR1 and CDR2 from the germline V gene are MNHEY and SVGAGI. This CDR3 region has 15 residues. The DNA of the CDR3 is TGTGCCAGCAGTTACGAGGGACAGGCGGACACTGAAGCTTTCTTT. It specifies CASSYEGQADTEAFF.

V and J are TRBV29-1 and TRBJ2-7; 10 bases align to TRBD2. V lost 2 bases and J lost 5; bases outside the gene matches: 3. This CDR3 has 13 amino acids. Germline V CDR1 and CDR2: SQVTM, ANQGSEA. The CDR3 sequence: CSVESLAGDEQYF. In DNA, the CDR3 is TGCAGCGTTGAATCCCTAGCGGGAGACGAGCAGTACTTC.

The CDR3 DNA follows: TGTGCCAGCAGCGTAGCCCCTAGCCCCGGATCGGAGACCCAGTACTTC. This encodes CASSVAPSPGSETQYF. This chain uses TRBV9 with TRBJ2-5; possibly TRBD2 for D (5 bases). Germline V lookup: CDR1 SGDLS, CDR2 YYNGEE. V was shortened by 0 bases and J by 5 bases, with 17 bases between the two germline ends. This CDR3 is 16 amino acids long.

This clone was seen only a few times. The rearrangement links TRBV29-1 to TRBJ1-2, with 8 bases identical to TRBD1. In germline, CDR1 is SQVTM, CDR2 ANQGSEA. This CDR3 comprises 12 residues. The V gene end was trimmed by 7 bases and the J gene end by 8 bases; junction bases not matched to a gene: 9. The CDR3 DNA reads as TGCAGCGAGCTGACAGGGGTAGGCGGCTACACCTTC. Its protein is CSELTGVGGYTF.

The V gene is TRBV29-1, the J gene TRBJ2-3; 8 bases are shared with TRBD2. Trimming removed 4 bases from V and 2 bases from J; junction bases left unmatched: 5. Germline V gives CDR1 SQVTM, CDR2 ANQGSEA. The CDR3 is 14 residues long. As DNA, the CDR3 is TGCAGCGTTGGTACTAGCGGAACCACAGATACGCAGTATTTT. Amino acid sequence: CSVGTSGTTDTQYF.

The chain uses TRBV7-3 and TRBJ2-7; 12 positions match TRBD2. The CDR3 totals 15 residues. Trimming cost V 5 bases and J 5 bases; bases outside gene matches: 7. The germline gives CDR1 SGHTA, CDR2 FQGTGA. The CDR3 DNA follows: TGTGCCAGCAGCCCACAGACTAGCGGGAGAAACGAGCAGTACTTC. Protein product: CASSPQTSGRNEQYF.

The chain combines TRBV7-2 with TRBJ1-6; D unclear. CDR3 length equals 13 residues. V lost 11 bases and J lost 4, with 12 bases in between. Per germline, CDR1 SGHTA and CDR2 FQGNSA. The CDR3 coding sequence is TGTGCCTCCGCGCCCGGTTATAATTCACCCCTCCACTTT. It encodes CASAPGYNSPLHF.

This sequence joins TRBV27 and TRBJ2-1; 7 nucleotides align to TRBD2. V was pared by 5 bases and J by 6 bases, with 10 bases of the junction left unmatched. The CDR3 spans 15 residues. Germline V gene lookup returns CDR1 MNHEY and CDR2 SMNVEV (reference sequence). The CDR3 sequence is CASSPMKLAANEQFF. The CDR3 DNA reads as TGTGCCAGCAGTCCGATGAAGCTAGCGGCCAATGAGCAGTTCTTC.